The clone carrying this T cell receptor beta chain was seen many times. This entry is derived from a study of early T cells in non-severe SARS-CoV-2 infection. In the study overall: Sequenced bulk RNA came from whole blood that was unsorted, and chains were unpaired.

TCRdb re-analysed the 5' RACE reads in MiXCR, keeping a single row per CDR3 protein. The table shows roughly 40,000 distinct CDR3 sequences, with 3% to 4% occurring only once. Trimming took off 0 bases at V and 4 bases at J, with 9 bases between the two ends. In germline, CDR1 is SGHVS, CDR2 FQNEAQ. CDR3 length: 15 amino acids. The sequencing input was whole blood. The TCR sequence derives from an adult who was a healthcare worker with PCR-confirmed SARS-CoV-2 infection or an uninfected control (not recorded which). The V gene is TRBV7-8, the J gene TRBJ1-4, with D unclear. CDR3 sequence: CASSLAFRHNEKLFF. The CDR3 region has the DNA TGTGCCAGCAGCTTAGCGTTCAGGCATAATGAAAAACTGTTTTTT.